One sample yielded the 3 T cell receptor beta chains listed below, sequenced in a study of cytomegalovirus exposure and HLA in healthy donors. Both 60 Vbeta primers and 13 Jbeta primers went into the PCR. The table came from immunoSEQ multiplex PCR; TCRdb's copy has only in-frame clones and leaves some out. The table has 150,000 to 200,000 clones, 70% to 80% seen once. Specimen: PBMCs. The receptors stem from a woman aged 40-49 years in good health and CMV-seronegative.

The chain combines TRBV2 with TRBJ1-2; the D is unclear. The length of the CDR3 is 12 residues. Per the germline V gene, CDR1 is SNHLY and CDR2 is FYNNEI. V was shortened by 9 bases and J by 4 bases, with 12 bases between the two germline ends. Here the CDR3 DNA reads TGTGCCAGGGTGAAAATCGGCTATGGCTACACCTTC. Residues: CARVKIGYGYTF.

This clone was seen more than once but under ten times. This chain connects TRBV5-6 to TRBJ1-2, with D unresolved. This CDR3 contains 11 residues. The V end lost 1 base, the J end lost 7 bases, and 5 bases lay between the germline ends. In germline, CDR1 is SGHDT, CDR2 YYEEEE. This chain's CDR3 is CASSLRSGYTF. The CDR3 nucleotides are TGTGCCAGCAGCTTGAGGAGTGGCTACACCTTC.

This clone occurred once. The chain uses TRBV27 and TRBJ2-3; 8 bases match TRBD1. There are 15 residues in the CDR3. Germline CDR1 and CDR2: MNHEY and SMNVEV (reference sequence). With 4 bases clipped from V and 0 bases from J, the junction kept 3 bases outside the gene matches. In DNA, the CDR3 is TGTGCCAGCAGTTCGACAGGGGACAGCACAGATACGCAGTATTTT. Its protein product is CASSSTGDSTDTQYF.